The 9 T cell receptor beta chains below come from one sample, sequenced in a study of post-analysis software for immune sequencing data. Regarding the study as a whole: Included in a set of roughly five TRBV segments more frequent in patients than controls were TRBV5-6, TRBV5-1 and TRBV20-1.

No antigens are known for them. The library was made from cDNA and included unique molecular identifiers. TCRdb re-analysed the PCR reads in MiXCR, keeping a single row per CDR3 protein. The sample shows approximately 440,000 distinct CDR3 sequences, around 40% of them seen only once. The sample taken for sequencing was blood. The receptors were sampled from a girl aged 5 to 17 with multiple sclerosis.

The rearrangement uses TRBV7-3 and TRBJ2-3, with TRBD2 matching over 7 bases. J gave up 6 bases and V 0 bases, and 12 bases lay outside the gene matches. CDR3 length: 17 amino acids. CDR1 and CDR2 from the germline V gene are SGHTA and FQGTGA. The CDR3 loop is CASSLTSRGGGSDTQYF. In DNA, the CDR3 is TGTGCCAGCAGCTTAACGTCACGGGGCGGGGGATCGGATACGCAGTATTTT.

The chain is built from TRBV6-5 and TRBJ1-2, with TRBD1 matching 12 bases. Germline V gene sequence: CDR1 MNHEY, CDR2 SVGAGI. Trimming at V came to 5 bases and at J to 4 bases, leaving 8 bases not matched to a gene. The CDR3 loop spans 16 amino acids. This CDR3 is CASSSRDRGPGYGYTF. As DNA, the CDR3 is TGTGCCAGCAGTAGCCGGGACAGGGGGCCGGGCTATGGCTACACCTTC.

This chain uses TRBV20-1 with TRBJ2-1; 11 bases align to TRBD2. The germline V gene has CDR1 DFQATT and CDR2 SNEGSKA (reference sequence). After removal of 3 bases from V and 7 bases from J, the junction contained 8 bases not matched to a gene. The CDR3 runs to 15 residues. The CDR3 DNA sequence: TGCAGTGCTAGTGGTAGCGGGAGGGCCCGGAATGAGCAGTTCTTC. This sequence encodes CSASGSGRARNEQFF.

There are many counts of this clonotype. The chain has TRBV4-1 and TRBJ2-7; possibly TRBD1 for D (6 bases). The CDR3 runs 15 residues. The V end lost 1 base, the J end lost 2 bases, and 12 bases lay between the germline ends. Germline assignment: CDR1 MGHRA and CDR2 YSYEKL. CDR3 loop: CASSQVQGRPYEQYF. As DNA, the CDR3 is TGCGCCAGCAGCCAAGTTCAGGGGAGACCCTACGAGCAGTACTTC.

The rearrangement uses TRBV5-5 and TRBJ2-7, with no clear D. The CDR3 is made up of 16 amino acids. Trimming shortened V by 3 bases and J by 4 bases, and 20 bases separated the two germline ends. Germline V gene lookup returns CDR1 SGHKS and CDR2 YYEKEE (reference sequence). CDR3 amino acids: CASSSPSPGRTYEQYF. The CDR3 coding sequence is TGTGCCAGCAGCTCCCCCTCCCCGGGTCGAACTTACGAGCAGTACTTC.

Note on this clonotype: One end of the junction varies from germline; a read error may be responsible. The J gene is TRBJ2-2, the V gene TRBV6-1; 7 bases are a match to TRBD1. The CDR3 spans 14 residues. Germline V gene data show CDR1 as MNHNS and CDR2 as SASEGT. The chain's CDR3 is CASSEGQQVGERFF. The CDR3 DNA sequence: TGCGCCAGCAGTGAGGGACAGCAGGTCGGGGAGCGGTTTTTT.

V gene TRBV12-3 or TRBV12-4 combines with J gene TRBJ2-2; 9 positions agree with TRBD1. The CDR3 is made up of 16 amino acids. Trimming took 5 bases from V and 7 from J; bases not matched to a gene: 11. The CDR3 nucleotides are TGTGCCAGCAGTAGCAGACAGGGGGTAATTAACGGGGAGCTGTTTTTT. It specifies CASSSRQGVINGELFF.

The V gene is TRBV6-2 or TRBV6-3, the J gene TRBJ2-1; D gene ambiguous. Trimming took off 4 bases at V and 7 bases at J, with 23 bases between the two ends. CDR1 is MNHEY, CDR2 SVGEGT, per germline. This CDR3 comprises 17 residues. The CDR3 region has the DNA TGTGCCAGCAGTTCCCTCCCGCAATATGTTGGTGGGAATGAGCAGTTCTTC. Its protein product is CASSSLPQYVGGNEQFF.

This clonotype was counted a few times. The rearrangement links TRBV29-1 to TRBJ2-5; 10 nucleotides match TRBD2. Germline V gene sequence: CDR1 SQVTM, CDR2 ANQGSEA. This CDR3 spans 14 amino acids. Losses at the gene ends were 8 bases for V and 7 bases for J; bases not matched to a gene: 13. The CDR3 reads CSFRLAGDMGTQYF. CDR3 DNA: TGCAGCTTCCGTCTAGCGGGAGATATGGGGACCCAGTACTTC. Full variable domain (remainder filled in from reference TRBV29-1 and TRBJ2-5): SAVISQKPSRDICQRGTSLTIQCQVDSQVTMMFWYRQQPGQSLTLIATANQGSEATYESGFVIDKFPISRPNLTFSTLTVSNMSPEDSSIYLCSFRLAGDMGTQYFGPGTRLLVL.